What follows describes a single T cell receptor (beta chain). The sample comes from a study of identifying expanded T cells in peripheral blood. This CDR3 region has 15 residues. V was cut by 3 bases and J by 3 bases, with 12 bases left in between. CDR1 is LNHDA and CDR2 is SQIVND in the germline V gene (reference sequence). The table came from immunoSEQ multiplex PCR; TCRdb's copy has only in-frame clones and leaves some out. The sample lists 85,000 to 90,000 clones; around 86% were seen once. The receptor was derived from a person aged 18-70 years in good health. The chain joins TRBV19 to TRBJ2-1; no clear D gene. What was sequenced was blood. CDR3 bases: TGTGCCAGTAGTATCCGACCGGGCCACTACAATGAGCAGTTCTTC. Encoded protein: CASSIRPGHYNEQFF. Full variable domain (missing parts from reference TRBV19 and TRBJ2-1): DGGITQSPKYLFRKEGQNVTLSCEQNLNHDAMYWYRQDPGQGLRLIYYSQIVNDFQKGDIAEGYSVSREKKESFPLTVTSAQKNPTAFYLCASSIRPGHYNEQFFGPGTRLTVL.